Presented here are 18 T cell receptor beta chains from one specimen sequenced in a study of blood T cells in healthy people across ages. With a J-beta primer mix and a sample-barcoded 5' primer, a second PCR ran 7 to 11 cycles. TCRdb redid the calling of the 5' RACE reads with MiXCR, one entry per CDR3 protein. Counted here are about 1.8 million distinct CDR3 sequences, 49% occurring once; the ten biggest clones make up more than 2%. The sequenced material came from blood. The receptors stem from a woman aged 40 to 49 in good health.

There are a few counts of this clonotype. This rearrangement joins TRBV29-1 to TRBJ2-7, with D perhaps TRBD1 (6 bases). Germline lookup yields CDR1 SQVTM and CDR2 ANQGSEA. V lost 4 bases, J lost 3 bases, and 10 bases lay in between. The CDR3 has 12 amino acids. The CDR3 loop reads CSVARTDYEQYF. The CDR3 DNA reads as TGCAGCGTTGCGAGGACAGACTACGAGCAGTACTTC.

V usage is TRBV29-1 and J usage is TRBJ2-2; a weak D match, TRBD1 (5 bases). Germline CDR1 is SQVTM and CDR2 is ANQGSEA. CDR3 length: 14 amino acids. Trimming stripped 5 bases from V and 4 bases from J, with 14 bases between. CDR3 nucleotides: TGCAGCGTTCGCGACAGAGTAGGCACCGGGGAGCTGTTTTTT. Residues: CSVRDRVGTGELFF.

The genes are TRBV6-2 or TRBV6-3 and TRBJ1-1, with D perhaps TRBD1 (5 bases). Germline CDR1 is MNHEY and CDR2 is SVGEGT. This CDR3 has 13 residues. V shed 7 bases and J shed 1 base, with 10 bases lying between them. DNA for the CDR3: TGTGCCAGCATCCAGGGTAGGAACACTGAAGCTTTCTTT. The encoded protein is CASIQGRNTEAFF.

The V and J genes are TRBV7-2 and TRBJ2-3, with TRBD2 identical over 9 bases. V shed 4 bases, J shed 2 bases, and the junction held 16 bases outside the gene matches. Germline V CDR1 and CDR2: SGHTA, FQGNSA. The CDR3 is made up of 19 amino acids. CDR3 DNA sequence: TGTGCCAGCAGCTCCGAGCAACCCGGGACTAGCAGTTTCACAGATACGCAGTATTTT. It yields the protein CASSSEQPGTSSFTDTQYF.

This clonotype came up once. The chain recombines TRBV27 with TRBJ2-1; perhaps D is TRBD1 or TRBD2 (5 bases each). This CDR3 has 14 residues. The V end was cut by 10 bases, the J end by 6 bases, with 19 bases between. Germline-derived CDR1 and CDR2 are MNHEY and SMNVEV (reference sequence). The CDR3 DNA is TGTGCCACCTCGAGGGCAGGGAGTGGCAATGAGCAGTTCTTC. Translating it yields CATSRAGSGNEQFF.

V is TRBV7-2 and J is TRBJ2-7; 7 positions match TRBD2. Trimming cost V 5 bases and J 3 bases; bases outside gene matches: 16. This CDR3 has 17 amino acids. Germline values: CDR1 SGHTA, CDR2 FQGNSA. The CDR3 sequence is CASSPGGLAELLYEQYF. The CDR3 DNA is TGTGCCAGCAGCCCCGGAGGGCTAGCGGAGCTCCTCTACGAGCAGTACTTC.

This chain connects TRBV5-4 to TRBJ2-7; D is perhaps TRBD2 (5 bases). This CDR3 spans 13 amino acids. The V and J ends lost 3 bases and 6 bases respectively, with 13 bases between them. The V gene's germline CDR1 is SGHNT and CDR2 YYREEE (reference sequence). CDR3 loop: CASSSGSAGEQYF. CDR3 nucleotide sequence: TGTGCCAGCAGCTCGGGGTCAGCAGGCGAGCAGTACTTC.

The chain is built from TRBV7-8 and TRBJ2-5; the match to TRBD2 covers 9 bases. J was trimmed by 1 base and V by 3 bases; bases with no gene match: 9. Germline V gene sequence: CDR1 SGHVS, CDR2 FQNEAQ. This CDR3 is 17 amino acids long. For the CDR3, the DNA is TGTGCCAGCAGCTTTCTCGTAGCGGGGGAGATCCAAGAGACCCAGTACTTC. Its protein product is CASSFLVAGEIQETQYF.

The chain employs TRBV5-6 and TRBJ1-2, with TRBD1 matching over 9 bases. The V segment lost 4 bases and the J segment 5 bases; nucleotides outside the gene matches: 6. This CDR3 contains 14 residues. From germline, CDR1 is SGHDT and CDR2 YYEEEE. CDR3 residues: CASSGGTGIYGYTF. DNA for the CDR3: TGTGCCAGCAGCGGCGGGACAGGGATATATGGCTACACCTTC.

This clonotype was seen more than once but under ten times. The chain has TRBV10-3 and TRBJ2-5; TRBD2 is a possible D gene (5 bases). Germline CDR1 reads ENHRY; CDR2 reads SYGVKD. Deletions cut 1 base from V and 0 bases from J, with 12 bases between. This CDR3 comprises 16 residues. In DNA, the CDR3 is TGTGCCATCAGTGAGTTAGAGGGAGCGTACCAAGAGACCCAGTACTTC. This codes for CAISELEGAYQETQYF.

The chain couples TRBV28 to TRBJ2-3; no clear D gene. CDR1 is MDHEN, CDR2 SYDVKM, per germline. The CDR3 covers 15 residues. Trimming pared 7 bases from V and 2 bases from J, leaving 16 bases between. CDR3 sequence: CASTDPRGFTDTQYF. CDR3 nucleotide sequence: TGTGCCAGCACTGATCCGCGCGGCTTCACAGATACGCAGTATTTT.

The V gene is TRBV4-1, the J gene TRBJ2-1; a weak D match, TRBD1 (6 bases). The CDR3 is 15 residues long. Trimming cost V 6 bases and J 4 bases, with 16 bases left between them. CDR1 is MGHRA, CDR2 YSYEKL, per germline. CDR3 coding DNA: TGCGCCAGCAGTTCCAGGACAGCTAGGTACAATGAGCAGTTCTTC. Protein product: CASSSRTARYNEQFF.

This clonotype has only a few counts. V usage is TRBV12-3 or TRBV12-4 and J usage is TRBJ2-5; D call uncertain. V was trimmed by 1 base and J by 2 bases, leaving 8 bases between them. The CDR3 totals 14 residues. The CDR3 nucleotides are TGTGCCAGCAGTTTAGAGCAAGGACAAGAGACCCAGTACTTC. It is translated as CASSLEQGQETQYF.

Concerning this clonotype itself: A read error may be the cause here, since a much bigger clone is one base away. The V and J genes are TRBV20-1 and TRBJ2-1; 8 bases line up with TRBD1. The ends lost 5 bases at V and 13 bases at J; junction bases unmatched: 16. The germline V gene has CDR1 DFQATT and CDR2 SNEGSKA (reference sequence). The CDR3 extends over 14 amino acids. The CDR3 here is CSALRQGKGETQFF. The CDR3 coding sequence is TGCAGTGCTTTACGACAGGGGAAAGGAGAGACCCAGTTCTTC.

This chain links TRBV20-1 with TRBJ1-6; 10 positions agree with TRBD1. The V gene's germline CDR1 is DFQATT and CDR2 SNEGSKA (reference sequence). The CDR3 has 15 amino acids. Trimming removed 6 bases from V and 4 bases from J; junction bases left unmatched: 6. The CDR3 loop is CSAGDRGDYNSPLHF. The CDR3 bases are TGCAGTGCGGGGGACAGGGGAGATTATAATTCACCCCTCCACTTT.

V usage is TRBV13 and J usage is TRBJ2-7; D not resolved. This CDR3 spans 11 amino acids. Trimming took 0 bases from V and 5 from J, leaving 2 bases between them. Germline V gene data show CDR1 as PRHDT and CDR2 as FYEKMQ (reference sequence). CDR3 nucleotides: TGTGCCAGCAGCTTAGGTGACGAGCAGTACGTC. Residues: CASSLGDEQYV.

The chain employs TRBV29-1 and TRBJ2-7; TRBD2 agrees at 9 bases. The CDR3 loop spans 16 amino acids. CDR1 SQVTM and CDR2 ANQGSEA come from the germline V gene. With 5 bases clipped from V and 2 bases from J, the junction kept 13 bases outside the gene matches. The CDR3 reads CSVCGTSRADAYEQYF. The DNA for the CDR3 is TGCAGCGTTTGTGGGACTAGCAGGGCGGACGCCTACGAGCAGTACTTC.

The chain combines TRBV29-1 with TRBJ2-1; TRBD1 agrees at 9 bases. Germline V CDR1 and CDR2: SQVTM, ANQGSEA. With V trimmed by 2 bases and J by 13 bases, 18 bases remained unmatched. This CDR3 comprises 16 residues. The CDR3 reads CSVELPGTGPQETQFF. In nucleotides, the CDR3 is TGCAGCGTTGAACTTCCCGGGACAGGGCCCCAAGAGACCCAGTTCTTC.